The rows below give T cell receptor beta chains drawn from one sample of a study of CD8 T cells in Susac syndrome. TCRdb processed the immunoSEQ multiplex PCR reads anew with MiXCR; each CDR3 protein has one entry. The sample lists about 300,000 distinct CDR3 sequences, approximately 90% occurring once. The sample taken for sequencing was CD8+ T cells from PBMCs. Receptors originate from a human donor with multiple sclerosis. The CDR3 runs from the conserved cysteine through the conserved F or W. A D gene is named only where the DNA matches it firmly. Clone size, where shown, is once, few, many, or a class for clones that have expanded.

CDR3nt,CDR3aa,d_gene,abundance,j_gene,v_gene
TGTGCCAGCAGCGGAACAGGCAGGGACGGCTCGCCCGGGGAGCTGTTTTTT,CASSGTGRDGSPGELFF,.,.,TRBJ2-2,TRBV9
TGTGCCAGCAGCTTAGGCCCCCCGCTAACAGGGCGCACAGATACGCAGTATTTT,CASSLGPPLTGRTDTQYF,.,.,TRBJ2-3,TRBV13
TGTGCCAGCAGCTGGCCTGGGGGCTACAATGAGCAGTTCTTC,CASSWPGGYNEQFF,.,.,TRBJ2-1,TRBV5-6
TGCAGTGCCCACCGGTCGGGCTCCGGAGATACGCAGTATTTT,CSAHRSGSGDTQYF,.,once,TRBJ2-3,TRBV20-1
TGCGCCAGCAGCTTGGACAGGCCAAATATCGGAGCATCCTATGGCTACACCTTC,CASSLDRPNIGASYGYTF,.,.,TRBJ1-2,TRBV5-1
TGCGCCAGCAGCCAAGATCGGGAAGGGAGCACTGAAGCTTTCTTT,CASSQDREGSTEAFF,.,.,TRBJ1-1,TRBV4-3
TGCAGCGCTCGACAGGCGGATGAAAAACTGTTTTTT,CSARQADEKLFF,.,.,TRBJ1-4,TRBV29-1
TGTGCCAGCAGCGTACGCTACAATGAGCAGTTCTTC,CASSVRYNEQFF,.,.,TRBJ2-1,TRBV7-9
TGTGCCAGCAGTTTATATGGCAGGGGGGCGGGTCAGCCCCAGCATTTT,CASSLYGRGAGQPQHF,TRBD1,.,TRBJ1-5,TRBV28
TGCAGTGCTAGAACACTAGCGGGGGCTCTCTACGAGCAGTACTTC,CSARTLAGALYEQYF,TRBD2,.,TRBJ2-7,TRBV20-1
TGTGCCAGTAAACCCGAGGGACATGGGGAGACCCAGTACTTC,CASKPEGHGETQYF,.,.,TRBJ2-5,TRBV19
TGTGCCAGCAGTTTGGTGGCGGGAGTGACCTACGAGCAGTACTTC,CASSLVAGVTYEQYF,TRBD2,.,TRBJ2-7,TRBV27
TGTGCCAGCAGCCTGGGCCAACTCGTGGACTTC,CASSLGQLVDF,.,.,TRBJ2-5,TRBV7-9